This T cell receptor (beta chain) was recorded in a study of cytomegalovirus exposure and HLA in healthy donors. A note on this clone: Its antigen is not identified.

The CDR3 extends over 15 amino acids. Germline CDR1 reads SGHRS; CDR2 reads YFSETQ. Notes on the study in general: Reportedly, a later analysis found an Asian-associated ancestry cluster had fewer N-insertions than the roughly 670-donor mean.

Use of 60 Vbeta and 13 Jbeta primers characterized the PCR. Original processing notes: In a later analysis, of roughly 73 million unique beta chains, roughly 9.9 million appeared in at least two donors. The repertoire was sequenced with immunoSEQ multiplex PCR; TCRdb's copy has only in-frame clones and lacks some. The D gene and trimming were derived from the DNA, and the V and J assignments and clone size from that table. This table has around 94,000 clones, about 69% appearing once. The J gene is TRBJ2-5, the V gene TRBV5-1; 10 bases are a match to TRBD2. The DNA end is a closer match to TRBJ2-7, so the J assignment may be wrong. This sequence originates from a human donor in good health. The sequenced material came from PBMCs. The CDR3 DNA follows: TGCGCCAGCAGCTTGGGGGCTAGCGGGAGTGGCGAGCAGTACTTC. This codes for CASSLGASGSGEQYF.